This entry concerns a single TCR beta chain. Its antigen is as yet unknown. This entry belongs to a study of PD-1 blockade in mismatch repair-deficient tumors. Study as a whole: Patients had approximately 13 mismatch repair-deficient cancer types and were previously treated and progressing. The study's findings and limits: Tumor-resident clones, often absent from pretreatment blood, expanded after pembrolizumab and then contracted.

Mismatch repair deficiency was confirmed in all patients, by PCR or immunohistochemistry. TCRs were sequenced from a few patients responding to pembrolizumab. Produced via immunoSEQ multiplex PCR; TCRdb's table is partial and in-frame only. The table shows under 150,000 clones, with 85% to 90% occurring only once. Trimming cost V 2 bases and J 6 bases, with 9 bases left between them. The germline gives CDR1 SGHAT, CDR2 FQNNGV. The CDR3 contains 13 residues. V is TRBV11-2 and J is TRBJ2-3, with D possibly matching TRBD2 (5 bases). The clonotype comes from an adult with mismatch repair-deficient cancer. Source: peripheral blood, taken roughly 70 weeks after starting pembrolizumab. The CDR3 reads CASSLSRGDTQYF. CDR3 sequence (DNA): TGTGCCAGCAGCTTATCCCGGGGTGATACGCAGTATTTT.